The 9 T cell receptor beta chains in this list originate from one sample, sequenced in a study of immune evolution from preneoplasia to lung adenocarcinoma. Sequencing used immunoSEQ multiplex PCR; TCRdb keeps in-frame clones, though not all of them. The sample gives 7,400 or so clones, 80% of which show up once; about 7.7% is in the top ten. The source material was FFPE adjacent normal lung tissue. The origin of the receptors is a person between 65 and 79 years old with lung adenocarcinoma.

DNA for the CDR3: TGTGCCAGCAGACCCGGACAGGGGGGCAATCAGCCCCAGCATTTT. The encoded protein is CASRPGQGGNQPQHF. The chain joins TRBV6-6 to TRBJ1-5, with TRBD1 identical over 10 bases. V lost 6 bases, J lost 2 bases, and 4 bases stayed unmatched. The CDR3 extends over 15 amino acids. Germline lookup yields CDR1 MNHNY and CDR2 SVGAGI (reference sequence).

Here the CDR3 DNA reads TGCGCCACGGACAAGGGACCCCCGGAGACTGAAGCTTTCTTT. It codes for CATDKGPPETEAFF. The chain carries TRBV10-2 and TRBJ1-1; perhaps TRBD1 as D (5 bases). The germline V and J ends were trimmed by 10 bases and 5 bases, with 20 bases remaining between them. CDR1 and CDR2 (germline): WSHSY, SAAADI. The CDR3 sequence is 14 residues long.

This clone was found a few times. The chain is built from TRBV5-4 and TRBJ2-1; 7 bases are shared with TRBD2. CDR3 length: 14 residues. The V gene end was trimmed by 10 bases and the J gene end by 8 bases; junction bases not matched to a gene: 15. CDR1 SGHNT and CDR2 YYREEE come from the germline V gene (reference sequence). CDR3 nucleotides: TGTGCCTCAACCCAGACTAGCCGCCTGGATGAGCAGTTCTTC. This encodes CASTQTSRLDEQFF.

V is TRBV7-9 and J is TRBJ2-3, with a weak D call TRBD2 (6 bases). The germline V gene encodes CDR1 SEHNR and CDR2 FQNEAQ (reference sequence). This CDR3 region has 16 residues. V lost 5 bases, J lost 5 bases, and 20 bases lay in between. The CDR3 DNA is TGTGCCAGCAGCGTCCAGCGGGTGTTGTATAAAGATACGCAGTATTTT. This gives the protein CASSVQRVLYKDTQYF.

This rearrangement joins TRBV6-6 to TRBJ1-3; no reliable D call. This CDR3 spans 16 amino acids. The germline V gene encodes CDR1 MNHNY and CDR2 SVGAGI (reference sequence). The V and J ends lost 5 bases and 0 bases respectively, with 14 bases between them. CDR3 protein: CASSQSPLSSGNTIYF. In nucleotides, the CDR3 is TGTGCCAGCAGTCAGTCCCCGTTGAGCTCTGGAAACACCATATATTTT.

V gene TRBV19 combines with J gene TRBJ1-5; D might be TRBD1 (5 bases). CDR3 length equals 16 residues. Germline V gene lookup returns CDR1 LNHDA and CDR2 SQIVND (reference sequence). V lost 7 bases and J 7 bases, leaving 23 bases between the germline ends. In DNA form, the CDR3 reads TGTGCCAGTACCCTGACAGACCTCGGGACGATACAGCCCCAGCATTTT. Protein sequence: CASTLTDLGTIQPQHF.

The rearrangement links TRBV7-3 to TRBJ1-3; D is possibly TRBD1 (5 bases). CDR1 is SGHTA, CDR2 FQGTGA, per germline. Trimming left V 3 bases short and J 0 bases short, with 9 bases between. The CDR3 runs to 15 residues. The CDR3 spells CASSLSGDSGNTIYF. CDR3 nucleotides: TGTGCCAGCAGCTTGTCGGGGGACTCTGGAAACACCATATATTTT.

The chain joins TRBV18 to TRBJ1-1; unclear D gene. Germline V gene lookup returns CDR1 KGHSH and CDR2 LQKENI. Trimming took 0 bases from V and 5 from J, leaving 7 bases between them. This CDR3 is 13 amino acids long. CDR3 region: CASSPPVGTEAFF. Written as DNA, the CDR3 is TGTGCCAGCTCACCACCTGTGGGTACTGAAGCTTTCTTT.

The chain employs TRBV5-5 and TRBJ2-7; tentative D call: TRBD1 (6 bases). The germline gives CDR1 SGHKS, CDR2 YYEKEE (reference sequence). CDR3 length: 13 amino acids. The V end lost 4 bases, the J end lost 7 bases, and 15 bases lay between the germline ends. In DNA, the CDR3 is TGTGCCAGCAGCGCCTCAGGGGCGAGGGAGCAGTACTTC. Amino acid sequence: CASSASGAREQYF. Full variable domain (outside the CDR3, taken from reference TRBV5-5 and TRBJ2-7): DAGVTQSPTHLIKTRGQQVTLRCSPISGHKSVSWYQQVLGQGPQFIFQYYEKEERGRGNFPDRFSARQFPNYSSELNVNALLLGDSALYLCASSASGAREQYFGPGTRLTVT.